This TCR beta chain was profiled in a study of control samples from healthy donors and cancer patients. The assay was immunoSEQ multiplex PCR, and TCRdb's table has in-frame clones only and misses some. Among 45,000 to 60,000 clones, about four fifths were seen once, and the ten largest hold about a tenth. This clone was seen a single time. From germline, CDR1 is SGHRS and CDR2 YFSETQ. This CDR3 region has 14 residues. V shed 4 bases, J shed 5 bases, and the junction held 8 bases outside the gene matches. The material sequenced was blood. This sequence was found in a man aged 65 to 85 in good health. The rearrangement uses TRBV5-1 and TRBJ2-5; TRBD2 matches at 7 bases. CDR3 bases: TGCGCCAGCAGCGGGAGGGCCCTCGGGGAGACCCAGTACTTC. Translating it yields CASSGRALGETQYF.